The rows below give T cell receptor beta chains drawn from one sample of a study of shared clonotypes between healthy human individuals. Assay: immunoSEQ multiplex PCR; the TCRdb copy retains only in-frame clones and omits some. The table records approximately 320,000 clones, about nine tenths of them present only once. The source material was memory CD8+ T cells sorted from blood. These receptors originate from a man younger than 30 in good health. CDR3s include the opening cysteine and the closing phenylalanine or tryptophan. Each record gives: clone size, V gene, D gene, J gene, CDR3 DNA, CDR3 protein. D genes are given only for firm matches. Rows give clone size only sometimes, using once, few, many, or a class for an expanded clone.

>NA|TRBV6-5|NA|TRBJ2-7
TGTGCCAGCAGTTACGAGGGGAGCTCCTACGAGCAGTACTTC
CASSYEGSSYEQYF
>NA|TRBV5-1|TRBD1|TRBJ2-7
TGCGCCAGCAGCTTAGACAGGGGGACCTACGAGCAGTACTTC
CASSLDRGTYEQYF
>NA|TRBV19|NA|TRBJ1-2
TGTGCCAGTAGTATAGCGCGGGGCATCTATGGCTACACCTTC
CASSIARGIYGYTF
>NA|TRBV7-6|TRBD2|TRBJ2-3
TGTGCCAGCAGCTCTGGGACTAGCTCTGCAGATACGCAGTATTTT
CASSSGTSSADTQYF
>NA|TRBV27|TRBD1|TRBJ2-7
TGTGCCAGCAGTACGAACCGGGACAGCTCCTACGAGCAGTACTTC
CASSTNRDSSYEQYF
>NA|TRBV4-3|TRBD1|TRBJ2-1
TGCGCCAGCAGCCAAGCGGGACAGGGAACCTACAATGAGCAGTTCTTC
CASSQAGQGTYNEQFF
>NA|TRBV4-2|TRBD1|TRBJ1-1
TGTGCCAGCAGCCCCAGAAGAGGGACAGGGGGCCCGAACACTGAAGCTTTCTTT
CASSPRRGTGGPNTEAFF
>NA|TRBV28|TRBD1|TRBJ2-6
TGTGCCAGCAGTTCAGGGCCAGGGGGCCCGGCTGGGGCCAACGTCCTGACTTTC
CASSSGPGGPAGANVLTF
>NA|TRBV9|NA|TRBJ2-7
TGTGCCAGCAGCGTAGCCGACACCCCATACGAGCAGTACTTC
CASSVADTPYEQYF
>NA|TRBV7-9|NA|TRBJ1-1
TGTGCCAGCAGCTTATGGGACGGATTGAACACTGAAGCTTTCTTT
CASSLWDGLNTEAFF
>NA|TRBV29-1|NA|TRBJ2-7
TGCAGCGTTGAATGGGGGCATACGACACCATACGAGCAGTACTTC
CSVEWGHTTPYEQYF
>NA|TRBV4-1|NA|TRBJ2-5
TGCGCCAGCAGCCAAGATGTTCGAGGGGGCCAAGAGACCCAGTACTTC
CASSQDVRGGQETQYF
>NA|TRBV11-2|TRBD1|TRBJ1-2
TGTGCCAGCAGCTTAGATAACAGGGGCATTAACTATGGCTACACCTTC
CASSLDNRGINYGYTF
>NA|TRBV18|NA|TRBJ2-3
TGTGCCAGCTCACCAAAGACGGGGGCTGGAGATACGCAGTATTTT
CASSPKTGAGDTQYF
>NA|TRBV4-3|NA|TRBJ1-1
TGCGCCAGCAGCCCTACCTCGGCAGCCTTGAACACTGAAGCTTTCTTT
CASSPTSAALNTEAFF
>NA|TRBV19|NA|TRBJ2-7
TGTGCCAGTAGTACCCATATTAGAGGTATTCCCGAGCAGTACTTC
CASSTHIRGIPEQYF
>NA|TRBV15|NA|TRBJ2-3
TGTGCCACCAGCAGAGATGAGTTGAGTTGGGACCACACAGATACGCAGTATTTT
CATSRDELSWDHTDTQYF
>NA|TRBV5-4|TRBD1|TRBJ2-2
TGTGCCAGCAGCAGCCGGGACAGCTACGCGAACACCGGGGAGCTGTTTTTT
CASSSRDSYANTGELFF
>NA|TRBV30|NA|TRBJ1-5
TGTGCCTGGAGTGAGGTAATGGGCAATCAGCCCCAGCATTTT
CAWSEVMGNQPQHF
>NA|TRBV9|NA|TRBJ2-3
TGTGCCAGCAACACAGGGTTTGAAGATACGCAGTATTTT
CASNTGFEDTQYF
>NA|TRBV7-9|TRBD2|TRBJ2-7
TGTGCCAGCAACCAGGGTCCCGGGACTAACTACGAGCAGTACTTC
CASNQGPGTNYEQYF
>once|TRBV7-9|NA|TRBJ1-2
TGTGCCAGCAACCGCATGGCGGACGGCTACACCTTC
CASNRMADGYTF
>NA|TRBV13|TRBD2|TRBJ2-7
TGTGCCAGCAGCTCGTACGACGGACTAGCCGAACAGTACTTC
CASSSYDGLAEQYF
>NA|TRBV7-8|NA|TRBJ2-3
TGTGCCAGCAGCACTAGGGGGGGCAGGTTCACAGATACGCAGTATTTT
CASSTRGGRFTDTQYF
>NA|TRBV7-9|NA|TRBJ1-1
TGTGCCAGCAGCTACCAGCAAGGGGGCACTGAAGCTTTCTTT
CASSYQQGGTEAFF
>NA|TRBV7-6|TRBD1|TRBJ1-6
TGTGCCAGCAGCTTAGGACAGGGGACTTCACCCCTCCACTTT
CASSLGQGTSPLHF
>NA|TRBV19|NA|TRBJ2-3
TGTGCCAGTAGTCAAGTAGGGGGACAAGAGACAGATACGCAGTATTTT
CASSQVGGQETDTQYF
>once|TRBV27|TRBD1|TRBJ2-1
TGTGCCAGCAGTTCAACAGGGGTACTCTACAATGAGCAGTTCTTC
CASSSTGVLYNEQFF
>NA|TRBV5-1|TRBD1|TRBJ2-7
TGCGCCAGCAGTTTGTCGCCGGGACAGGGAATATACGAGCAGTACTTC
CASSLSPGQGIYEQYF
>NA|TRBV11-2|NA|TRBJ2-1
TGTGCCAGCAGCCGAGAACCGCTAGTTTTCTCCTACAATGAGCAGTTCTTC
CASSREPLVFSYNEQFF
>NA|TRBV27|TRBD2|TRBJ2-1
TGTGCCAGCAGTACCGGACTAGCGGGGGGCTACAATGAGCAGTTCTTC
CASSTGLAGGYNEQFF
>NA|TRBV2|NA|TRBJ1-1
TGTGCCAGCCCGTCGGCGAGAAGGACTGAAGCTTTCTTT
CASPSARRTEAFF
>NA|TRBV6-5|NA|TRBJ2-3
TGTGCCAGCAGTTACGGGGAGGTAGGGTTCGCACAGTATTTT
CASSYGEVGFAQYF
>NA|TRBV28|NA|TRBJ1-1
TGTGCCAGCAGTTTTAACAAGAACACTGAAGCTTTCTTT
CASSFNKNTEAFF
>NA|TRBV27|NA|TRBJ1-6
TGTGCCAGCACCGACAACATGGGGTGGGCACCCCTCCACTTT
CASTDNMGWAPLHF
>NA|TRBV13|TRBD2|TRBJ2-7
TGTGCCAGCAGCCCCGCCGGGACTAGCGGGATTGCCTACGAGCAGTACTTC
CASSPAGTSGIAYEQYF
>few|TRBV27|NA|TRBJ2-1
TGTGCCAGCAGTTTAGGGTCGCCGGGGGTGGATGAGCAGTTCTTC
CASSLGSPGVDEQFF
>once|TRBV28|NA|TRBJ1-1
TGTGCCAGCAGTTACCTCGGAGGGCAGCCGAACACTGAAGCTTTCTTT
CASSYLGGQPNTEAFF
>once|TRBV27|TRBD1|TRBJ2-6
TGTGCCAGCAGTCCCGGGACAGGTCCAGGGGCCAACGTCCTGACTTTC
CASSPGTGPGANVLTF
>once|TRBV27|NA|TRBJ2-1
TGTGCCAGCAGCCCGACGGGGACCTACAATGAGCAGTTCTTC
CASSPTGTYNEQFF
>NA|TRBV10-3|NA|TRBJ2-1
TGTGCCATCAGTGAGTTAGAATCAGGCTACAATGAGCAGTTCTTC
CAISELESGYNEQFF
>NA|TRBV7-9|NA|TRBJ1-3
TGTGCCAGCAGCTTAGAGGCAGGGGTGTATGGAAACACCATATATTTT
CASSLEAGVYGNTIYF
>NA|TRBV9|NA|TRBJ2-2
TGTGCCAGCAGCATCCCCCGGGGGGCTGTTAACACCGGGGAGCTGTTTTTT
CASSIPRGAVNTGELFF
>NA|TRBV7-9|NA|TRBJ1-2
TGTGCCAGCAGCTTAGAGGACAGTCGTTCCCAAGGCTACACCTTC
CASSLEDSRSQGYTF
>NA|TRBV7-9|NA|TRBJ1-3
TGTGCCAGCTGGTCTGGAAACACCATATATTTT
CASWSGNTIYF
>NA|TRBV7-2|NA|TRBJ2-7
TGTGCCAGCAGCGATCTCGCTTCCTACGAGCAGTACTTC
CASSDLASYEQYF
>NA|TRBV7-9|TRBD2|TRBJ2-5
TGTGCCAGCAGCCCACCGGCGGGAGTGGGGGAGACCCAGTACTTC
CASSPPAGVGETQYF
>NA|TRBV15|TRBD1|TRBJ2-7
TGTGCCACCAGCAGAGGGGCATTCACAGGGGCGGCCCCCTACGAGCAGTACTTC
CATSRGAFTGAAPYEQYF
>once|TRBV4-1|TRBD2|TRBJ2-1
TGCGCCAGCAGACCCGGGACTAGCGGGGGGTCGTCCTACAATGAGCAGTTCTTC
CASRPGTSGGSSYNEQFF
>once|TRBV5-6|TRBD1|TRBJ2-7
TGTGCCAGCGTACTGGGACAGGGGACCTACGAGCAGTACTTC
CASVLGQGTYEQYF
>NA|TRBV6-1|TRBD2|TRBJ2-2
TGTGCCAGCAGTATACTAGCGGGAGACACCGGGGAGCTGTTTTTT
CASSILAGDTGELFF
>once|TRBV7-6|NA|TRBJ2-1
TGTGCCAGCAGCTTCGGTCCCAGACTGGCCTACAATGAGCAGTTCTTC
CASSFGPRLAYNEQFF
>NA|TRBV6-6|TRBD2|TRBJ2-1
TGTGCCAGCAGTTCCCCTAGCGGGCCCTACAATGAGCAGTTCTTC
CASSSPSGPYNEQFF
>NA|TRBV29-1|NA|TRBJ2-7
TGCAGCGCCCTCTTGGGGATGAGCTCCTACGAGCAGTACTTC
CSALLGMSSYEQYF
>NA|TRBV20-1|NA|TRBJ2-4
TGCAGTGCTACCCTGGACTCTCAGTACTTC
CSATLDSQYF
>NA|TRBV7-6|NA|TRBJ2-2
TGTGCCAGCAGCTTAGGCGGGACATTCACCGGGGAGCTGTTTTTT
CASSLGGTFTGELFF
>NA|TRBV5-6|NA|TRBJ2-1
TGTGCCAGCAGCCCCGCGAATATTGATGAGCAGTTCTTC
CASSPANIDEQFF